The 17 T cell receptor beta chains below come from one sample, sequenced in a study of blood T cell repertoires in COVID-19. The assay was immunoSEQ multiplex PCR, and TCRdb's table has in-frame clones only and misses some. The data show roughly 220,000 clones, with 70% to 85% seen just once and over 12% held by the top ten. The sequencing input was PBMCs or T cells enriched from blood (not recorded which). The receptors come from a man in his forties or fifties who had recovered from COVID-19.

The chain employs TRBV7-3 and TRBJ2-5; a weak D match, TRBD2 (6 bases). The CDR3 totals 13 residues. Trimming pared 5 bases from V and 1 base from J, leaving 8 bases between. Germline CDR1 and CDR2: SGHTA and FQGTGA. The CDR3 spells CASSLRGQETQYF. The CDR3 DNA reads TGTGCCAGCAGCCTGCGGGGCCAAGAGACCCAGTACTTC.

J is TRBJ1-2 and V is TRBV19; D possibly corresponds to TRBD1 (6 bases). The CDR3 is 13 amino acids. Per germline, CDR1 LNHDA and CDR2 SQIVND (reference sequence). V was trimmed by 3 bases and J by 4 bases, leaving 9 bases between them. The CDR3 region is CASSITGSYGYTF. In nucleotides, the CDR3 is TGTGCCAGTAGTATTACAGGGAGCTATGGCTACACCTTC.

The genes are TRBV19 and TRBJ1-2; the match to TRBD1 covers 9 bases. Trimming removed 6 bases from V and 7 bases from J; junction bases left unmatched: 12. The CDR3 spans 15 residues. Germline V lookup: CDR1 LNHDA, CDR2 SQIVND (reference sequence). This chain's CDR3 is CASSPTRGQGSGYTF. Here the CDR3 DNA reads TGTGCCAGTAGCCCTACGCGGGGACAGGGCTCTGGCTACACCTTC.

This clone has only one observation. The chain is built from TRBV6-5 and TRBJ1-2, with 10 nucleotides matching TRBD1. Per the germline V gene, CDR1 is MNHEY and CDR2 is SVGAGI. The CDR3 totals 14 residues. The ends lost 8 bases at V and 4 bases at J; junction bases unmatched: 7. In DNA, the CDR3 is TGTGCCAGCCACCTGGGGACAGGGGCCTATGGCTACACCTTC. This gives the protein CASHLGTGAYGYTF.

Details on this clone: Its ends do not fully match the called genes, so a read error is possible. This rearrangement joins TRBV7-8 to TRBJ2-3; tentatively, D is TRBD2 (5 bases). Germline-derived CDR1 and CDR2 are SGHVS and FQNEAQ. This CDR3 spans 16 amino acids. This CDR3 reads CASSLANQRNTDTQYF. The CDR3 DNA reads as TGTGCCAGCAGCCTAGCCAACCAGCGGAACACAGATACGCAGTATTTT.

This chain uses TRBV7-3 with TRBJ2-1; 7 nucleotides line up with TRBD2. Unmatched junction bases numbered 8, after V lost 5 bases and J lost 7 bases. The CDR3 totals 14 residues. CDR1 is SGHTA, CDR2 FQGTGA, per germline. The CDR3 DNA follows: TGTGCCAGCAGCCCCCTATTCGGGAGGAATGAGCAGTTCTTC. Encoded protein: CASSPLFGRNEQFF.

A few counts support this clone. DNA of the CDR3: TGCAGCGTTGAAGATCACAGGGACGCTTCTAACTACAATGAGCAGTTCTTC. Translated, it gives CSVEDHRDASNYNEQFF. The J gene is TRBJ2-1, the V gene TRBV29-1, with a weak D call TRBD1 (6 bases). The germline V and J ends were trimmed by 0 bases and 3 bases, with 18 bases remaining between them. Germline assignment: CDR1 SQVTM and CDR2 ANQGSEA. The CDR3 consists of 17 residues.

This clone is a singleton in its sample. This chain joins TRBV21-1 and TRBJ1-4; TRBD1, the table's D call, lacks a check against the DNA. TRBV21-1 is labeled a pseudogene. CDR3 length: 14 amino acids. The CDR3 sequence is CASSKAGRGEKLFF. The CDR3 nucleotides are TGTGCCAGCAGCAAAGCGGGCAGGGGGGAAAAACTGTTTTTT.

This rearrangement joins TRBV3-1 (or the pseudogene TRBV3-2) to TRBJ2-7, with TRBD1 matching over 11 bases. Germline values: CDR1 LGHDT, CDR2 YNNKEL (reference sequence). This CDR3 is 14 amino acids long. J lost 2 bases, V lost 5 bases, and 2 bases had no gene match. This CDR3 is CASSAGQGAYEQYF. In nucleotides, the CDR3 is TGTGCCAGCAGCGCGGGACAGGGGGCCTACGAGCAGTACTTC.

This clone was seen only a few times. The chain employs TRBV6-8 and TRBJ1-6, with D perhaps TRBD1 (6 bases). This CDR3 contains 13 residues. V was pared by 10 bases and J by 6 bases, with 13 bases between. Germline CDR1 reads MNHGY; CDR2 reads SAAAGT. The CDR3 here is CATETGCNSPLHF. In DNA, the CDR3 is TGTGCCACCGAGACAGGCTGTAATTCACCCCTCCACTTT.

The sample holds one count of this clone. The V and J genes are TRBV7-8 and TRBJ2-5, with 7 bases identical to TRBD2. This CDR3 is 13 amino acids long. From germline, CDR1 is SGHVS and CDR2 FQNEAQ. Trimming removed 7 bases from V and 3 bases from J; junction bases left unmatched: 5. The CDR3 bases are TGTGCCAGCATTCGGCTAGCGGAAGAGACCCAGTACTTC. Encoded protein: CASIRLAEETQYF.

The chain uses TRBV4-2 and TRBJ2-5; 10 nucleotides align to TRBD1. From germline, CDR1 is LGHNA and CDR2 YNFKEQ. The junction had 7 bases not matched to a gene; V was cut back by 1 base and J by 5 bases. The CDR3 runs to 16 residues. In nucleotides, the CDR3 is TGTGCCAGCAGCCAAGCCCGGACAGGGGGTGAGGAGACCCAGTACTTC. Protein product: CASSQARTGGEETQYF.

A few counts support this clone. The chain combines TRBV5-4 with TRBJ1-1; 11 positions match TRBD1. Germline CDR1 is SGHNT and CDR2 is YYREEE (reference sequence). V gave up 4 bases and J gave up 2 bases; unmatched junction bases: 10. This CDR3 is 17 amino acids long. The CDR3 coding sequence is TGTGCCAGCAGCCACCCGGGACAGGGGGGACCAAACACTGAAGCTTTCTTT. The encoded protein is CASSHPGQGGPNTEAFF.

The chain uses TRBV5-5 and TRBJ1-2; 10 bases are shared with TRBD1. The V segment lost 2 bases and the J segment 6 bases; nucleotides outside the gene matches: 7. Germline CDR1 reads SGHKS; CDR2 reads YYEKEE (reference sequence). The CDR3 spans 15 residues. CDR3 DNA sequence: TGTGCCAGCAGCTTTTGGACAGGGGGTGGGGATGGCTACACCTTC. This translates into CASSFWTGGGDGYTF.

The gene calls are TRBV27 and TRBJ1-6, with unresolved D. Germline V lookup: CDR1 MNHEY, CDR2 SMNVEV (reference sequence). This CDR3 is built from 14 residues. V was pared by 5 bases and J by 7 bases, with 12 bases between. CDR3 residues: CASSALQRNSPLHF. As DNA, the CDR3 is TGTGCCAGCAGTGCCCTACAGAGAAATTCACCCCTCCACTTT.

V usage is TRBV5-6 and J usage is TRBJ2-7, with 7 bases that match TRBD2. Germline V gives CDR1 SGHDT, CDR2 YYEEEE. This CDR3 region has 15 residues. V trimming: 0 bases; J trimming: 5 bases; junction bases outside the gene matches: 8. This CDR3 reads CASSLVDGRRNEQYF. The CDR3 DNA reads as TGTGCCAGCAGCTTGGTTGACGGGAGGAGGAACGAGCAGTACTTC.

This chain links TRBV4-3 with TRBJ2-3; D possibly corresponds to TRBD1 (6 bases). CDR1 and CDR2 from the germline V gene are LGHNA and YSLEER. V lost 5 bases and J lost 5, with 14 bases in between. The CDR3 spans 14 residues. The CDR3 spells CASSKNTGRDTQYF. DNA of the CDR3: TGCGCCAGCAGCAAAAATACAGGGCGAGATACGCAGTATTTT.